These T cell receptor beta chains were read from a single sample in a study of blood T cell repertoires in COVID-19. The table came from immunoSEQ multiplex PCR; TCRdb's copy has only in-frame clones and leaves some out. The data contain about 100,000 clones, about 77% of them seen just once; the ten biggest clones take up 9% to 13%. Sequencing was carried out using peripheral blood. Source of these receptors: a woman in her seventies with acute or convalescent COVID-19. Both conserved end residues are part of each CDR3. Fields, in order: clone size, J gene, D gene, V gene, CDR3 protein, CDR3 DNA. A D gene is named only where the DNA matches it firmly. Clone sizes are given selectively: once, few, many, or a class where the clone is expanded.

>NA|TRBJ1-5|NA|TRBV24-1
CATSDSKRGNQPQHF
TGTGCCACCAGTGATTCTAAACGCGGCAATCAGCCCCAGCATTTT
>once|TRBJ1-3|TRBD1|TRBV29-1
CSVTDRAGNTIYF
TGCAGCGTGACCGACAGGGCTGGAAACACCATATATTTT
>NA|TRBJ1-6|TRBD1|TRBV13
CASSVGQSYNSPLHF
TGTGCCAGCAGCGTGGGACAGTCATATAATTCACCCCTCCACTTT
>NA|TRBJ1-4|TRBD1|TRBV28
CASSSIVGTGMVEKLFF
TGTGCCAGCAGCTCGATCGTTGGGACAGGGATGGTTGAAAAACTGTTTTTT
>NA|TRBJ2-3|NA|TRBV1
CTSSQDVAPLTDTQYF
TGCACCAGCAGCCAAGATGTAGCGCCACTCACAGATACGCAGTATTTT
>NA|TRBJ1-4|TRBD1|TRBV5-4
CASTDRGNEKLFF
TGTGCCAGCACCGACAGGGGGAATGAAAAACTGTTTTTT
>NA|TRBJ1-2|TRBD1|TRBV6-5
CASSLTGSGYTF
TGTGCCAGCAGTTTGACAGGGTCGGGCTACACCTTC
>NA|TRBJ1-1|TRBD1|TRBV12-3/TRBV12-4
CASSAGQMTFF
TGTGCCAGCAGTGCGGGACAGATGACTTTCTTT
>NA|TRBJ2-2|NA|TRBV12-3/TRBV12-4
CASKVGEAGELFF
TGTGCCAGCAAGGTTGGGGAGGCTGGGGAGCTGTTTTTT
>NA|TRBJ2-2|NA|TRBV20-1
CSASSAVNTGELFF
TGCAGTGCTAGTTCCGCGGTGAACACCGGGGAGCTGTTTTTT
>NA|TRBJ2-5|NA|TRBV18
CASSPPISQETQYF
TGTGCCAGCTCACCACCGATTAGCCAAGAGACCCAGTACTTC
>NA|TRBJ1-4|NA|TRBV30
CALDRVNEKLFF
TGTGCCTTGGACAGAGTTAATGAAAAACTGTTTTTT
>NA|TRBJ2-7|NA|TRBV6-5
CASKKSTGHWYF
TGTGCCAGCAAAAAATCGACAGGTCATTGGTACTTC
>NA|TRBJ1-5|NA|TRBV12-3/TRBV12-4
CASSSTPGTTHF
TGTGCCAGCAGTTCAACCCCAGGCACGACGCATTTT
>few|TRBJ1-5|TRBD1|TRBV19
CASRLQTGGLGQPQHF
TGTGCCAGTCGACTACAGACAGGGGGGCTCGGGCAGCCCCAGCATTTT
>NA|TRBJ1-5|TRBD1|TRBV24-1
CATSDRTGLEPQHF
TGTGCCACCAGTGATCGGACAGGGCTCGAGCCCCAGCATTTT
>NA|TRBJ2-3|TRBD1|TRBV6-2/TRBV6-3
CASSFDRGFTSTDTQYF
TGTGCCAGCAGTTTTGACAGGGGTTTTACTAGCACAGATACGCAGTATTTT
>NA|TRBJ1-2|TRBD1|TRBV28
CASRTGLYGYTF
TGTGCCAGCAGGACAGGGTTATATGGCTACACCTTC